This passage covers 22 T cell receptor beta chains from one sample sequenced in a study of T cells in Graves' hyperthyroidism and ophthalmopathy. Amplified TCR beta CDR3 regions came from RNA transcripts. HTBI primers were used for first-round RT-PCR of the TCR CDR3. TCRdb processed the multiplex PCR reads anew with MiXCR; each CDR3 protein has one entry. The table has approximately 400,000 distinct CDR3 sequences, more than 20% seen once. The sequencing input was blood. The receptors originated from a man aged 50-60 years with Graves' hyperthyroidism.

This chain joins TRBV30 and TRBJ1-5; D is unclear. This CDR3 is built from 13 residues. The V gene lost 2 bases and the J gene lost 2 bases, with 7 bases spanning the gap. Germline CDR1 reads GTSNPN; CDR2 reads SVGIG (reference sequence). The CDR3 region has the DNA TGTGCCTGGAGTCCTGGGGGCAATCAGCCCCAGCATTTT. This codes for CAWSPGGNQPQHF.

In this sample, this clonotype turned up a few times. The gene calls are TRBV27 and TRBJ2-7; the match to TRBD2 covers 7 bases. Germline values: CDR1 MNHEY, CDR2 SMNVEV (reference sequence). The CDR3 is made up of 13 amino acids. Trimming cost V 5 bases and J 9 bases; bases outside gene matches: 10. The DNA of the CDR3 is TGTGCCAGCAGTCCCGGGGCAGCGGGAAGGCAGTACTTC. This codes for CASSPGAAGRQYF.

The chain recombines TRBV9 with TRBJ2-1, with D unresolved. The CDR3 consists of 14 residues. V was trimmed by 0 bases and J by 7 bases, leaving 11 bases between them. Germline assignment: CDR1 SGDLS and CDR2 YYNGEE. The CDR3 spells CASSVGGSLNEQFF. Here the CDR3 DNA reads TGTGCCAGCAGCGTAGGGGGTAGTTTGAATGAGCAGTTCTTC.

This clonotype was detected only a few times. CDR3: CASSEALFDRQETQYF. The DNA for the CDR3 is TGTGCCAGCAGTGAAGCGCTTTTCGACCGGCAAGAGACCCAGTACTTC. The chain is built from TRBV6-1 and TRBJ2-5; D gene unclear. The CDR3 is made up of 16 amino acids. Deletions cut 0 bases from V and 2 bases from J, with 13 bases between. Germline V gene data show CDR1 as MNHNS and CDR2 as SASEGT.

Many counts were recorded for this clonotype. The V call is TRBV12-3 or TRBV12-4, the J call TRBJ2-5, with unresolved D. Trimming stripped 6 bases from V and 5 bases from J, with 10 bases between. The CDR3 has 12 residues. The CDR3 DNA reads TGTGCCAGCAGCCCCGTGATCGAGACCCAGTACTTC. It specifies CASSPVIETQYF.

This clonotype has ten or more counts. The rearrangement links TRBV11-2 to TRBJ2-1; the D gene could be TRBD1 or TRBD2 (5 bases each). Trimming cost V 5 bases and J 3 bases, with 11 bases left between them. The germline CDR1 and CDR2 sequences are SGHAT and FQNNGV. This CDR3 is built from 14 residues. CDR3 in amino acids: CASSRDQYYNEQFF. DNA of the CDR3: TGTGCCAGCAGCCGGGACCAATACTACAATGAGCAGTTCTTC.

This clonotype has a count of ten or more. The CDR3 region is CASSQDSSSYNEQFF. The CDR3 DNA reads TGTGCCAGCAGCCAAGATAGTAGCTCCTACAATGAGCAGTTCTTC. The chain uses TRBV3-1 and TRBJ2-1, with D uncertain. CDR1 LGHDT and CDR2 YNNKEL come from the germline V gene (reference sequence). The CDR3 covers 15 residues. Trimming stripped 0 bases from V and 0 bases from J, with 6 bases between.

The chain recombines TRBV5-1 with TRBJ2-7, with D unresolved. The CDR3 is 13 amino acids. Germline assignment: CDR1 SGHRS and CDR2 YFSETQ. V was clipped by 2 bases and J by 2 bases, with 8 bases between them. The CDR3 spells CASSLESPYEQYF. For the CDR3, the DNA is TGCGCCAGCAGCTTAGAGTCCCCCTACGAGCAGTACTTC.

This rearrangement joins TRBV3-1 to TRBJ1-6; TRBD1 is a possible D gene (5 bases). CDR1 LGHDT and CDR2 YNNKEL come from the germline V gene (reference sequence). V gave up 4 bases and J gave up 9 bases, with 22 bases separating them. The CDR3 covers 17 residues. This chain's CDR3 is CASSPKTRGGVTSPLHF. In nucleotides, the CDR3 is TGTGCCAGCAGCCCTAAGACGAGGGGTGGGGTTACTTCACCCCTCCACTTT.

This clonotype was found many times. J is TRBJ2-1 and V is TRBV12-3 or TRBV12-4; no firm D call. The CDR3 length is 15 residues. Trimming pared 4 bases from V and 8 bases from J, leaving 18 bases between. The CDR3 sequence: CASSSSAQSTDEQFF. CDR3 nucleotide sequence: TGTGCCAGCAGTTCCTCCGCTCAGAGTACCGATGAGCAGTTCTTC.

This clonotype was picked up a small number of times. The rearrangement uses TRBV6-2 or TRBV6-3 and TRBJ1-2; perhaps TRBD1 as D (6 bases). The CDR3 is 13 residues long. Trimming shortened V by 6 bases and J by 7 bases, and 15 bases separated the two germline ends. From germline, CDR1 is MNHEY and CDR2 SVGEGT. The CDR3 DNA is TGTGCCAGCAGAAAAAGGACAGTTTTTGGCTACACCTTC. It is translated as CASRKRTVFGYTF.

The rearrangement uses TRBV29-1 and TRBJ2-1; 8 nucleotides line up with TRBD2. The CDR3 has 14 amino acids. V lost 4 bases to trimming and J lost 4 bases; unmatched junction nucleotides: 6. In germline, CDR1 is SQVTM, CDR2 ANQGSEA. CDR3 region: CSVAALAAYNEQFF. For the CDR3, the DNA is TGCAGCGTTGCCGCACTAGCGGCATACAATGAGCAGTTCTTC.

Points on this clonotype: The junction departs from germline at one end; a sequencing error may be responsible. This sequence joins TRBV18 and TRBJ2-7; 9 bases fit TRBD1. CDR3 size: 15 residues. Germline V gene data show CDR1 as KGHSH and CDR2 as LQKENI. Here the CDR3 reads CASSRDRDRAYEPYF. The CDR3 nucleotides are TGTGCCAGCTCACGAGACCGGGACAGGGCCTACGAGCCGTACTTC.

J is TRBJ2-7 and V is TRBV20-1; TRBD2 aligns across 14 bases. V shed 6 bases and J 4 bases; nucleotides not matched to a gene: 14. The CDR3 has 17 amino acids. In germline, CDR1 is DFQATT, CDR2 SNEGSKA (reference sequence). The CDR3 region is CSAYLTSGRGGDYEQYF. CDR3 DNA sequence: TGCAGTGCCTACTTGACTAGCGGGAGGGGTGGGGATTACGAGCAGTACTTC.

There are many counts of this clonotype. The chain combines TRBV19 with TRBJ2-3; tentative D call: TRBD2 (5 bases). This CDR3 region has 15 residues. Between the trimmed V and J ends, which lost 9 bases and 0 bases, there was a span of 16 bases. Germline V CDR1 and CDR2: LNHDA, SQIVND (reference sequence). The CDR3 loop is CASSLLAASTDTQYF. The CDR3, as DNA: TGTGCCAGCAGTTTGCTAGCAGCTAGCACAGATACGCAGTATTTT.

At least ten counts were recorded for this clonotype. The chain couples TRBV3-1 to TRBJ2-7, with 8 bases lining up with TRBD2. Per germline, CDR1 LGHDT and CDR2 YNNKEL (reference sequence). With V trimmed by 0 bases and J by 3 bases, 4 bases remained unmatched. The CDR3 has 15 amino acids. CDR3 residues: CASSQDASGSYEQYF. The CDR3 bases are TGTGCCAGCAGCCAAGATGCCAGCGGGAGCTACGAGCAGTACTTC.

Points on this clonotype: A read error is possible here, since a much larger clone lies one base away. DNA of the CDR3: TGTGCCACCAGTGATTCGTCAGGGAGCACAGATACGCAGTGTTTT. It codes for CATSDSSGSTDTQCF. The gene calls are TRBV24-1 and TRBJ2-3; possibly TRBD1 or TRBD2 for D (5 bases each). Germline CDR1 and CDR2: KGHDR and SFDVKD. The CDR3 runs 15 residues.

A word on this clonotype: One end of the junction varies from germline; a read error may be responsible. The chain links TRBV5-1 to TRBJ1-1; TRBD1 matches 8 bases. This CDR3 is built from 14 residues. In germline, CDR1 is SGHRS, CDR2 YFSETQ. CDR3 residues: CASSSYRGDTGAFF. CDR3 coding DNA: TGCGCCAGCAGCTCTTACAGGGGGGACACTGGAGCTTTCTTT.

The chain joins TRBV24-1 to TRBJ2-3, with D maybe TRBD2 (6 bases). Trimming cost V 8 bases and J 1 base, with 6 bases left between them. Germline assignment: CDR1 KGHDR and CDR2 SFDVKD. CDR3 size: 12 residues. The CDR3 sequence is CATTSGTDTQYF. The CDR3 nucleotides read TGTGCCACCACTAGCGGCACAGATACGCAGTATTTT.

DNA for the CDR3: TGTGCCAGCAGCCTTCGGTTGGGGACTAGCACAGATACGCAGTATTTT. Amino acids: CASSLRLGTSTDTQYF. The V gene is TRBV3-1, the J gene TRBJ2-3, with D possibly TRBD2 on 6 matching bases. The CDR3 totals 16 residues. From germline, CDR1 is LGHDT and CDR2 YNNKEL (reference sequence). V gave up 4 bases and J gave up 0 bases, with 14 bases separating them.

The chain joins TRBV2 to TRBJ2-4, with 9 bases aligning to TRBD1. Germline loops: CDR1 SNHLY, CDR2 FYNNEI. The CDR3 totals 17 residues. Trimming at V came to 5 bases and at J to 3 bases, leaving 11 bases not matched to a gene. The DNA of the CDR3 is TGTGCCAGCAGTAGATCACAGGGGGCCCTGGGCAAAAACATTCAGTACTTC. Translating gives CASSRSQGALGKNIQYF.

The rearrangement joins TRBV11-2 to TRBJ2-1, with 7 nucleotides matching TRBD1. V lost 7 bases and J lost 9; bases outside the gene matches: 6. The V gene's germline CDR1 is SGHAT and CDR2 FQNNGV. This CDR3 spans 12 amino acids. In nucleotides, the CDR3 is TGTGCCAGCACCACAGGGGTCGGTGAGCAGTTCTTC. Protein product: CASTTGVGEQFF.